A selection of T cell receptor beta chains follows, all from one sample in a study of cytomegalovirus exposure and HLA in healthy donors. The repertoire was sequenced with immunoSEQ multiplex PCR; TCRdb's copy has only in-frame clones and lacks some. The sample is made up of approximately 37,000 clones, and the top ten hold 5.5% to 6% of it. Sample: PBMCs. These receptors originate from a human donor in good health. Each CDR3 is given with its conserved first and last residue. The D gene is left open where the match is weak. Clone size is stated in some rows and not others, as once, few, many or a class when expanded.

v_gene: TRBV19
j_gene: TRBJ1-6
d_gene: .
abundance: .
CDR3nt: TGTGCCACCAGAGAGGGACACGATAATTCACCCCTCCACTTT
CDR3aa: CATREGHDNSPLHF

v_gene: TRBV19
j_gene: TRBJ1-2
d_gene: .
abundance: .
CDR3nt: TGTGCCAGTAGTATAGAGCGGGGGGGATTTCCCTATGGCTACACCTTC
CDR3aa: CASSIERGGFPYGYTF

v_gene: TRBV7-3
j_gene: TRBJ2-7
d_gene: TRBD2
abundance: .
CDR3nt: TGTGCCAGCAGCTTGTCTGGACTAGCGGGGGAGCAGTACTTC
CDR3aa: CASSLSGLAGEQYF

v_gene: TRBV19
j_gene: TRBJ2-1
d_gene: .
abundance: medium-sized
CDR3nt: TGTGCCAGTAGTATACGGGGCAAGGGGGATCGTGAGCAGTTCTTC
CDR3aa: CASSIRGKGDREQFF

v_gene: TRBV7-3
j_gene: TRBJ2-1
d_gene: TRBD1
abundance: .
CDR3nt: TGTGCCAGCAGCTCGGGGACAGCCACCGGGGAGAATGAGCAGTTCTTC
CDR3aa: CASSSGTATGENEQFF

v_gene: TRBV4-2
j_gene: TRBJ1-2
d_gene: .
abundance: .
CDR3nt: TGTGCCAGCAGCCAAGAGTACAACACCAACTATGGCTACACCTTC
CDR3aa: CASSQEYNTNYGYTF

v_gene: TRBV4-1
j_gene: TRBJ2-7
d_gene: TRBD1
abundance: .
CDR3nt: TGCGCCAGCAGCCCTGGACAGGGATCTTTTTACGAGCAGTACTTC
CDR3aa: CASSPGQGSFYEQYF

v_gene: TRBV18
j_gene: TRBJ1-1
d_gene: .
abundance: .
CDR3nt: TGTGCCAGCTCACCAGTTGGGGCAGGGATGAACACTGAAGCTTTCTTT
CDR3aa: CASSPVGAGMNTEAFF

v_gene: TRBV7-2
j_gene: TRBJ2-1
d_gene: TRBD2
abundance: .
CDR3nt: TGTGCCAGCACGGGGGGAGGCGTCCGGTCCTACAATGAGCAGTTCTTC
CDR3aa: CASTGGGVRSYNEQFF

v_gene: TRBV5-4
j_gene: TRBJ2-5
d_gene: TRBD1
abundance: .
CDR3nt: TGTGCCAGCAGCTCGCCGGGACAGGGGGCAGGGAAGACCCAGTACTTC
CDR3aa: CASSSPGQGAGKTQYF

v_gene: TRBV4-2
j_gene: TRBJ2-1
d_gene: TRBD2
abundance: medium-sized
CDR3nt: TGTGCCAGCAGCCAAGAAGAGGGGCGGGGGGGTACGGTAGAGCAGTTCTTC
CDR3aa: CASSQEEGRGGTVEQFF

v_gene: TRBV4-1
j_gene: TRBJ1-2
d_gene: TRBD1
abundance: .
CDR3nt: TGCGCCAGCAGCCTCGGACAGGAGAGCTATGGCTACACCTTC
CDR3aa: CASSLGQESYGYTF

v_gene: TRBV30
j_gene: TRBJ2-7
d_gene: TRBD1
abundance: .
CDR3nt: TGTGCCTGGAGCGGACAGGGGAACGCCGAGCAGTACTTC
CDR3aa: CAWSGQGNAEQYF

v_gene: TRBV19
j_gene: TRBJ2-2
d_gene: TRBD1
abundance: .
CDR3nt: TGTGCCAGTAGAACCGACAGGGGGCGAAGCACCGGGGAGCTGTTTTTT
CDR3aa: CASRTDRGRSTGELFF

v_gene: TRBV7-2
j_gene: TRBJ1-5
d_gene: .
abundance: .
CDR3nt: TGTGCCAGCAGATTCAACAGGGATCAGCCCCAGCATTTT
CDR3aa: CASRFNRDQPQHF

v_gene: TRBV2
j_gene: TRBJ2-7
d_gene: TRBD2
abundance: .
CDR3nt: TGTGCCAGCAGAGCAACTAGCGGGGGGAACTACGAGCAGTACTTC
CDR3aa: CASRATSGGNYEQYF

v_gene: TRBV28
j_gene: TRBJ1-1
d_gene: .
abundance: .
CDR3nt: TGTGCCACCGGTCGGGAGTACACTGAAGCTTTCTTT
CDR3aa: CATGREYTEAFF

v_gene: TRBV27
j_gene: TRBJ2-7
d_gene: TRBD1
abundance: .
CDR3nt: TGTGCCAGCAGTTCGGGACAGGGAGACAACTACGAGCAGTACTTC
CDR3aa: CASSSGQGDNYEQYF

v_gene: TRBV5-4
j_gene: TRBJ2-1
d_gene: .
abundance: .
CDR3nt: TGTGCCAGCAGCTATGGGACTTCCTCCTACAATGAGCAGTTCTTC
CDR3aa: CASSYGTSSYNEQFF

v_gene: TRBV2
j_gene: TRBJ1-2
d_gene: TRBD1
abundance: .
CDR3nt: TGTGCCAGCAGTTCCAAAGGGGGCAGTGGCTACACCTTC
CDR3aa: CASSSKGGSGYTF

v_gene: TRBV5-6
j_gene: TRBJ1-2
d_gene: .
abundance: .
CDR3nt: TGTGCCAGCAGCTTCTGGACTCTGCGACAATATGGCTACACCTTC
CDR3aa: CASSFWTLRQYGYTF

v_gene: TRBV5-1
j_gene: TRBJ2-3
d_gene: .
abundance: .
CDR3nt: TGCGCCAGCAGTCCGAGGGAGACTGCCCTTCTCACAGATACGCAGTATTTT
CDR3aa: CASSPRETALLTDTQYF

v_gene: TRBV11-2
j_gene: TRBJ2-1
d_gene: .
abundance: .
CDR3nt: TGTGCCAGCAGCTTTATCTTGGAGGGAAGGTACAATGAGCAGTTCTTC
CDR3aa: CASSFILEGRYNEQFF

v_gene: TRBV4-1
j_gene: TRBJ1-2
d_gene: .
abundance: .
CDR3nt: TGCGCCAGCAGCCAAGTCTCTACCTGGGCTGGAAACTATGGCTACACCTTC
CDR3aa: CASSQVSTWAGNYGYTF

v_gene: TRBV2
j_gene: TRBJ2-7
d_gene: .
abundance: .
CDR3nt: TGTGCCAGCAGTTGGACTACCTACGAGCAGTACTTC
CDR3aa: CASSWTTYEQYF

v_gene: TRBV7-7
j_gene: TRBJ2-5
d_gene: .
abundance: .
CDR3nt: TGTGCTAGCAGCGTCGCCGGGCAGGGTAGAGAGACCCAGTACTTC
CDR3aa: CASSVAGQGRETQYF

v_gene: TRBV30
j_gene: TRBJ1-3
d_gene: .
abundance: .
CDR3nt: TGTGCCTGGAGTGTAGGGAGCTCTGGAAACACCATATATTTT
CDR3aa: CAWSVGSSGNTIYF

v_gene: TRBV10-3
j_gene: TRBJ1-5
d_gene: .
abundance: .
CDR3nt: TGTGCCACCGCCCAGAATCAGAATCAGCCCCAGCATTTT
CDR3aa: CATAQNQNQPQHF

v_gene: TRBV23-1
j_gene: TRBJ1-6
d_gene: TRBD1
abundance: .
CDR3nt: TGCGCCCGCGGGACAGGTTTTAATTCACCCCTCCACTTT
CDR3aa: CARGTGFNSPLHF

v_gene: TRBV6-1
j_gene: TRBJ1-3
d_gene: .
abundance: .
CDR3nt: TGTGCCAGCAGTGAAGGTTTCGGTGGAAACACCATATATTTT
CDR3aa: CASSEGFGGNTIYF

v_gene: TRBV4-1
j_gene: TRBJ2-5
d_gene: TRBD1
abundance: .
CDR3nt: TGCGCCAGCAGTCAGGACAGGGGATTGTCAGAGACCCAGTACTTC
CDR3aa: CASSQDRGLSETQYF

v_gene: TRBV19
j_gene: TRBJ1-4
d_gene: .
abundance: .
CDR3nt: TGTGCCAGTAGTTCCGGTGCCCGGGGTTACGAAAAACTGTTTTTT
CDR3aa: CASSSGARGYEKLFF

v_gene: TRBV7-9
j_gene: TRBJ2-2
d_gene: TRBD1
abundance: .
CDR3nt: TGTGCCAGCAGGACAGGACAGGGAACGAACACCGGGGAGCTGTTTTTT
CDR3aa: CASRTGQGTNTGELFF

v_gene: TRBV19
j_gene: TRBJ2-7
d_gene: TRBD1
abundance: .
CDR3nt: TGTGCCAGTAGTAGATTATGGACAGGACTTTTTTACGAGCAGTACTTC
CDR3aa: CASSRLWTGLFYEQYF

v_gene: TRBV29-1
j_gene: TRBJ2-1
d_gene: TRBD1
abundance: .
CDR3nt: TGCAGCGGGCCGGGACAGGGGGTATTGGATGAGCAGTTCTTC
CDR3aa: CSGPGQGVLDEQFF

v_gene: TRBV7-9
j_gene: TRBJ2-3
d_gene: TRBD1
abundance: .
CDR3nt: TGTGCCAGCAGCTTAAGTCTAGGGACAGGGATAGATACGCAGTATTTT
CDR3aa: CASSLSLGTGIDTQYF

v_gene: TRBV5-4
j_gene: TRBJ2-7
d_gene: .
abundance: .
CDR3nt: TGTGCCAGCACCAAGACAGGGACTTACGAGCAGTACTTC
CDR3aa: CASTKTGTYEQYF

v_gene: TRBV15
j_gene: TRBJ1-1
d_gene: .
abundance: .
CDR3nt: TGTGCCACCAGCGGGCAAAGGCAGGCGAACACTGAAGCTTTCTTT
CDR3aa: CATSGQRQANTEAFF

v_gene: TRBV19
j_gene: TRBJ1-3
d_gene: .
abundance: .
CDR3nt: TGTGCCAGTCGCGTTACAGGGCGCTCTGGAAACACCATATATTTT
CDR3aa: CASRVTGRSGNTIYF

v_gene: TRBV2
j_gene: TRBJ1-4
d_gene: .
abundance: .
CDR3nt: TGTGCCAGCAGTGACCCCCTAGGCCTTTCCTGGGAGGCTAATGAAAAACTGTTTTTT
CDR3aa: CASSDPLGLSWEANEKLFF

v_gene: TRBV28
j_gene: TRBJ1-2
d_gene: .
abundance: .
CDR3nt: TGTGCCAGCGGGATACAGGGTACTGGAGGCTACACCTTC
CDR3aa: CASGIQGTGGYTF

v_gene: TRBV6-5
j_gene: TRBJ2-5
d_gene: TRBD2
abundance: .
CDR3nt: TGTGCCAGCAGCCGCGGCGGGGGGAGAGAGACCCAGTACTTC
CDR3aa: CASSRGGGRETQYF

v_gene: TRBV7-9
j_gene: TRBJ1-1
d_gene: .
abundance: .
CDR3nt: TGTGCCAGCAGCTTCCGCCAGGGGATGAACACTGAAGCTTTCTTT
CDR3aa: CASSFRQGMNTEAFF

v_gene: TRBV19
j_gene: TRBJ2-5
d_gene: TRBD1
abundance: .
CDR3nt: TGTGCCAGTAGTATAGATGACAGGGGAAAGACCCAGTACTTC
CDR3aa: CASSIDDRGKTQYF

v_gene: TRBV28
j_gene: TRBJ1-4
d_gene: .
abundance: .
CDR3nt: TGTGCCAGCAGTTTCGACTCAAGGACTAATGAAAAACTGTTTTTT
CDR3aa: CASSFDSRTNEKLFF

v_gene: TRBV29-1
j_gene: TRBJ1-1
d_gene: .
abundance: .
CDR3nt: TGCAGCGCCAGTTGGACTGAAGCTTTCTTT
CDR3aa: CSASWTEAFF

v_gene: TRBV2
j_gene: TRBJ1-2
d_gene: TRBD1
abundance: .
CDR3nt: TGTGCCAGCAGTGTAGGACAGGGGGCGGATGGCTACACCTTC
CDR3aa: CASSVGQGADGYTF

v_gene: TRBV6-5
j_gene: TRBJ1-1
d_gene: TRBD1
abundance: .
CDR3nt: TGTGCCAGCAGTTACTCGACAGGGAGGAACACTGAAGATTTCTTT
CDR3aa: CASSYSTGRNTEDFF

v_gene: TRBV30
j_gene: TRBJ2-7
d_gene: TRBD1
abundance: .
CDR3nt: TGTGCCTGGAGTGCCCGCCGGGACAGGGCGTACGAGCAGTACTTC
CDR3aa: CAWSARRDRAYEQYF

v_gene: TRBV18
j_gene: TRBJ2-5
d_gene: .
abundance: .
CDR3nt: TGTGCCAGCTCAACCGGATCTGGACAAGGAGAGACCCAGTACTTC
CDR3aa: CASSTGSGQGETQYF

v_gene: TRBV6-5
j_gene: TRBJ1-6
d_gene: .
abundance: .
CDR3nt: TGTGCCAGCAGTTACAAAAGGGGGAATTCACCCCTCCACTTT
CDR3aa: CASSYKRGNSPLHF

v_gene: TRBV5-6
j_gene: TRBJ1-5
d_gene: TRBD1
abundance: .
CDR3nt: TGTGCCAGCAGCTCAACAGGGGTCCAGCCCCAGCATTTT
CDR3aa: CASSSTGVQPQHF

v_gene: TRBV19
j_gene: TRBJ1-5
d_gene: .
abundance: .
CDR3nt: TGTGCCAGTACCCCCGTGCATCCGGGGCCCCAGCATTTT
CDR3aa: CASTPVHPGPQHF